The next 17 T cell receptor beta chains were all read from a single sample in a study of T cell responses to AZD1222 COVID-19 vaccine. Clones were read by immunoSEQ multiplex PCR, and TCRdb kept only the in-frame ones, dropping some. The top ten hold around 0.97% of the sample, which has 150,000 to 200,000 clones, approximately 92% seen once. Sequenced here: peripheral blood, sampled 28 days after the second dose of the MenACWY control vaccine. The receptors were gathered from an adult who received the MenACWY meningococcal vaccine as a control.

The CDR3 spells CAWSQRRGTYNSPLHF. The CDR3 nucleotides are TGTGCCTGGAGTCAACGCAGGGGAACCTATAATTCACCCCTCCACTTT. This chain joins TRBV30 and TRBJ1-6, with D possibly being TRBD1 (6 bases). This CDR3 spans 16 amino acids. Germline CDR1 and CDR2: GTSNPN and SVGIG (reference sequence). The V end was cut by 2 bases, the J end by 2 bases, with 13 bases between.

This chain joins TRBV6-5 and TRBJ2-2; 9 nucleotides line up with TRBD1. Trimming cost V 0 bases and J 12 bases; bases outside gene matches: 8. This CDR3 contains 15 residues. CDR1 and CDR2 (germline): MNHEY, SVGAGI. DNA of the CDR3: TGTGCCAGCAGTTACTCCCTACAGACAGGGGGGCAGCTGTTTTTT. Encoded protein: CASSYSLQTGGQLFF.

The chain joins TRBV7-2 to TRBJ1-2; D not resolved. The CDR3 is made up of 14 amino acids. V was shortened by 1 base and J by 4 bases, with 10 bases between the two germline ends. Germline assignment: CDR1 SGHTA and CDR2 FQGNSA. The CDR3 spells CASSLGLIGYGYTF. DNA for the CDR3: TGTGCCAGCAGCTTAGGTCTAATTGGCTATGGCTACACCTTC.

The chain recombines TRBV5-1 with TRBJ1-2; no clear D. Trimming took off 6 bases at V and 0 bases at J, with 9 bases between the two ends. The CDR3 loop spans 13 amino acids. Germline CDR1 SGHRS, CDR2 YFSETQ. The CDR3 region is CASMLRPNYGYTF. CDR3 bases: TGCGCCAGCATGCTCAGGCCTAACTATGGCTACACCTTC.

A single count supports this clone. The chain employs TRBV15 and TRBJ1-1, with TRBD1 as a possible D gene (5 bases). CDR3 size: 16 residues. The germline gives CDR1 LNHNV, CDR2 YYDKDF (reference sequence). V was pared by 4 bases and J by 5 bases, with 20 bases between. The CDR3 nucleotides are TGTGCCACCAGCAACGGGGGGATGGGGCCCGGTACTGAAGCTTTCTTT. Its translation is CATSNGGMGPGTEAFF.

The chain has TRBV12-3 or TRBV12-4 and TRBJ1-5; D is uncertain. V lost 5 bases and J lost 9, with 11 bases in between. The CDR3 loop spans 12 amino acids. CDR3 DNA: TGTGCCAGCAGTGCAGACCGCAGGCCCCAGCATTTT. It is translated as CASSADRRPQHF.

The chain couples TRBV5-1 to TRBJ1-2; D is perhaps TRBD1 (5 bases). Germline V lookup: CDR1 SGHRS, CDR2 YFSETQ. The ends were cut back, 4 bases at V and 7 bases at J, with 11 bases in the middle. This CDR3 comprises 12 residues. CDR3 protein: CASSDTGRGYTF. CDR3 coding DNA: TGCGCCAGCAGCGACACAGGACGTGGCTACACCTTC.

The chain is built from TRBV18 and TRBJ1-3; TRBD1 aligns across 7 bases. The trim removed 4 bases at V and 0 bases at J, leaving 9 bases unmatched. Germline assignment: CDR1 KGHSH and CDR2 LQKENI. The CDR3 has 17 residues. CDR3 nucleotides: TGTGCCAGCTCACTTGCGACAGGGCTAAACTCTGGAAACACCATATATTTT. Its protein is CASSLATGLNSGNTIYF.

J is TRBJ1-3 and V is TRBV19; 7 nucleotides align to TRBD1. This CDR3 has 14 residues. The V segment lost 6 bases and the J segment 1 base; nucleotides outside the gene matches: 3. The germline CDR1 and CDR2 sequences are LNHDA and SQIVND (reference sequence). The CDR3 loop is CASRRRGSGNTIYF. CDR3 nucleotides: TGTGCCAGTAGGCGCAGGGGGTCTGGAAACACCATATATTTT.

The chain has TRBV11-2 and TRBJ1-3; D unresolved. CDR1 SGHAT and CDR2 FQNNGV come from the germline V gene. Trimming removed 4 bases from V and 1 base from J, with 2 bases in between. CDR3 size: 12 residues. Written as DNA, the CDR3 is TGTGCCAGCAGCTGGTCTGGAAACACCATATATTTT. Amino acids: CASSWSGNTIYF. The full variable domain, its missing parts supplied by reference TRBV11-2 and TRBJ1-3, is EAGVAQSPRYKIIEKRQSVAFWCNPISGHATLYWYQQILGQGPKLLIQFQNNGVVDDSQLPKDRFSAERLKGVDSTLKIQPAKLEDSAVYLCASSWSGNTIYFGEGSWLTVV.

The V call is TRBV6-5, the J call TRBJ1-2, with TRBD1 matching 7 bases. The CDR3 spans 15 residues. Germline CDR1 and CDR2: MNHEY and SVGAGI. J gave up 2 bases and V 7 bases, and 10 bases lay outside the gene matches. The CDR3 reads CASKRQGGENYGYTF. CDR3 bases: TGTGCCAGCAAACGACAGGGAGGAGAAAACTATGGCTACACCTTC.

The chain couples TRBV7-2 to TRBJ2-3; 13 nucleotides align to TRBD2. This CDR3 has 15 amino acids. J lost 6 bases, V lost 4 bases, and 4 bases had no gene match. Germline values: CDR1 SGHTA, CDR2 FQGNSA. The CDR3 coding sequence is TGTGCCAGCAGCTGGGGACTAGCGGGGAGGGATACGCAGTATTTT. It yields the protein CASSWGLAGRDTQYF.

This chain connects TRBV3-1 (or the pseudogene TRBV3-2) to TRBJ1-2; D remains unclear. The CDR3 spans 17 residues. V was clipped by 0 bases and J by 2 bases, with 16 bases between them. CDR1 is LGHDT and CDR2 is YNNKEL in the germline V gene (reference sequence). CDR3 sequence: CASSQDTPRRVNYGYTF. DNA for the CDR3: TGTGCCAGCAGCCAAGATACCCCACGCAGAGTAAACTATGGCTACACCTTC.

V usage is TRBV25-1 and J usage is TRBJ2-7, with 8 bases lining up with TRBD1. J lost 6 bases, V lost 3 bases, and 7 bases had no gene match. Per the germline V gene, CDR1 is MGHDK and CDR2 is SYGVNS. This CDR3 is 14 amino acids long. CDR3 in amino acids: CASSERPTGAEQYF. The DNA of the CDR3 is TGTGCCAGCAGTGAGCGCCCGACAGGGGCCGAGCAGTACTTC.

This clone appeared once. The chain employs TRBV30 and TRBJ1-1; D not resolved. The CDR3 is made up of 14 amino acids. Trimming stripped 2 bases from V and 3 bases from J, with 13 bases between. CDR1 is GTSNPN, CDR2 SVGIG, per germline (reference sequence). CDR3 bases: TGTGCCTGGAGTTTCCTCACTAAGGACACTGAAGCTTTCTTT. It codes for CAWSFLTKDTEAFF.

CDR3 DNA sequence: TGTGCCAGCAGGGGGACAGCGCTTTCCTACGAGCAGTACTTC. Translating it yields CASRGTALSYEQYF. The chain links TRBV28 to TRBJ2-7; 7 nucleotides agree with TRBD1. The V and J ends lost 6 bases and 1 base, in that order; junction bases with no gene match: 6. CDR3 size: 14 residues. Germline CDR1 is MDHEN and CDR2 is SYDVKM.

The chain links TRBV12-3 or TRBV12-4 to TRBJ1-1; no clear D. Trimming shortened V by 8 bases and J by 2 bases, and 12 bases separated the two germline ends. The CDR3 is 13 residues long. The CDR3 nucleotides read TGTGCCAGCTGTAGTATACTCAACACTGAAGCTTTCTTT. It specifies CASCSILNTEAFF.